This is a list of T cell receptor beta chains from one sample in a study of blood T cells in healthy people across ages. TCRdb reprocessed the 5' RACE reads with MiXCR, giving one entry per CDR3 protein. Of fewer than 950,000 distinct CDR3 sequences in the sample, 53% were seen once. Sequencing was carried out using blood. Receptor source: a man of 80 years or more in good health. CDR3s include the opening cysteine and the closing phenylalanine or tryptophan. The order of the fields is D gene, clone size, CDR3 length, J gene, V gene, CDR3 protein, CDR3 DNA. A D gene is named only where the DNA matches it firmly. The size field is filled for only some rows; it gives once, few, many or a size class.

d_gene: .
abundance: few
len: 15
j_gene: TRBJ2-7
v_gene: TRBV27
CDR3aa: CASSLGSGFSYEQYF
CDR3nt: TGTGCCAGCAGTTTAGGGTCAGGGTTCTCCTACGAGCAGTACTTC

d_gene: .
abundance: few
len: 17
j_gene: TRBJ2-2
v_gene: TRBV6-2/TRBV6-3
CDR3aa: CASSYQRTSADTGELFF
CDR3nt: TGTGCCAGCAGTTACCAAAGGACCTCAGCCGACACCGGGGAGCTGTTTTTT

d_gene: .
abundance: few
len: 16
j_gene: TRBJ2-1
v_gene: TRBV4-2
CDR3aa: CASSGTGQVVSDEQFF
CDR3nt: TGTGCCAGCAGCGGCACAGGGCAGGTCGTATCCGATGAGCAGTTCTTC

d_gene: .
abundance: few
len: 11
j_gene: TRBJ2-3
v_gene: TRBV7-8
CDR3aa: CASSQTWAQYF
CDR3nt: TGTGCCAGCAGCCAGACTTGGGCGCAGTATTTT

d_gene: .
abundance: many
len: 12
j_gene: TRBJ2-7
v_gene: TRBV29-1
CDR3aa: CSVARGTYEQYF
CDR3nt: TGCAGCGTTGCTAGGGGCACCTACGAGCAGTACTTC

d_gene: .
abundance: few
len: 16
j_gene: TRBJ2-5
v_gene: TRBV27
CDR3aa: CASSLAGPITWETQYF
CDR3nt: TGTGCCAGCAGCTTGGCGGGCCCTATAACGTGGGAGACCCAGTACTTC

d_gene: .
abundance: few
len: 15
j_gene: TRBJ2-1
v_gene: TRBV28
CDR3aa: CASSILAAVDNEQFF
CDR3nt: TGTGCCAGCAGCATTCTCGCCGCGGTTGACAATGAGCAGTTCTTC

d_gene: .
abundance: few
len: 11
j_gene: TRBJ1-1
v_gene: TRBV2
CDR3aa: CASRADTEAFF
CDR3nt: TGTGCCAGCAGGGCAGACACTGAAGCTTTCTTT

d_gene: .
abundance: .
len: 13
j_gene: TRBJ2-1
v_gene: TRBV3-1
CDR3aa: CASSPTTSEEQFF
CDR3nt: TGTGCCAGCAGCCCGACTACCTCGGAGGAGCAGTTCTTC

d_gene: TRBD1
abundance: .
len: 15
j_gene: TRBJ2-7
v_gene: TRBV28
CDR3aa: CASSWRQGISYEQYF
CDR3nt: TGTGCCAGCAGTTGGAGACAGGGAATCTCCTACGAGCAGTACTTC

d_gene: TRBD2
abundance: .
len: 13
j_gene: TRBJ2-1
v_gene: TRBV20-1
CDR3aa: CSASGGRVGEQFF
CDR3nt: TGCAGTGCTAGTGGGGGGAGGGTCGGTGAGCAGTTCTTC

d_gene: TRBD2
abundance: .
len: 18
j_gene: TRBJ2-1
v_gene: TRBV27
CDR3aa: CASSFRTSGTSSYNEQFF
CDR3nt: TGTGCCAGCAGCTTCCGGACTAGCGGGACTAGCTCCTACAATGAGCAGTTCTTC

d_gene: TRBD2
abundance: .
len: 18
j_gene: TRBJ2-7
v_gene: TRBV11-3
CDR3aa: CASSLPFPGTKWSYEQYF
CDR3nt: TGTGCCAGCAGCCTACCTTTTCCCGGGACTAAGTGGTCCTACGAGCAGTACTTC

d_gene: .
abundance: once
len: 14
j_gene: TRBJ2-1
v_gene: TRBV7-2
CDR3aa: CASTLGTPNNEQFF
CDR3nt: TGTGCCAGCACCTTGGGGACTCCGAACAATGAGCAGTTCTTC

d_gene: TRBD2
abundance: .
len: 15
j_gene: TRBJ2-7
v_gene: TRBV6-4
CDR3aa: CASSFLAGAYNEQYF
CDR3nt: TGTGCCAGCAGTTTTCTAGCGGGAGCGTACAATGAGCAGTACTTC

d_gene: TRBD2
abundance: .
len: 13
j_gene: TRBJ2-1
v_gene: TRBV20-1
CDR3aa: CSAKAGGRNEQFF
CDR3nt: TGCAGTGCTAAGGCGGGAGGGAGGAATGAGCAGTTCTTC

d_gene: .
abundance: .
len: 17
j_gene: TRBJ2-5
v_gene: TRBV11-2
CDR3aa: CASSLDRRGALSSTQYF
CDR3nt: TGTGCCAGCAGCTTAGATCGTCGGGGGGCGCTTTCCTCGACCCAGTACTTC